These 31 T cell receptor beta chains share one sample of origin, sequenced in a study of molecular identifiers for immune sequencing clone quantification (dated by TCRdb to the late 2010s). Libraries came from PCR. Reads for this sample came from an Illumina HiSeq 4000. TCRdb trimmed public reads at Q25 via fastp, called clones via MiXCR and kept in-frame beta chains. Rows are unified per CDR3 protein, each entry keeping the most common DNA and genes. The sample has about 320,000 distinct CDR3 sequences on record, about a fifth of them singletons. The leading ten clones occupy 0.81% of the sample. The material sequenced was naive CD8+ T cells from blood, with Jurkat cell RNA spiked in. Sample cell subset or site, as interpreted from the label and publication: FACS-sorted CD8+CD4-CCR7+CD45RA+ naive T cells. The receptors were sampled from a human donor in good health. Some libraries in this study had Jurkat cell RNA spiked in.

This clonotype was detected many times. The chain employs TRBV7-2 and TRBJ2-6; D might be TRBD1 (5 bases). V was shortened by 5 bases and J by 1 base, with 12 bases between the two germline ends. This CDR3 is built from 16 residues. CDR1 and CDR2 from the germline V gene are SGHTA and FQGNSA. Here the CDR3 reads CASSPHPGSGANVLTF. The CDR3 nucleotides are TGTGCCAGCAGCCCACACCCAGGGTCTGGGGCCAACGTCCTGACTTTC.

This clonotype was found many times. DNA for the CDR3: TGTGCCAGCAGTTTAGGCATCCGACAGGCAAACACTGAAGCTTTCTTT. Encoded protein: CASSLGIRQANTEAFF. V and J are TRBV28 and TRBJ1-1, with a possible D match to TRBD1 (6 bases). The CDR3 length is 16 residues. Per the germline V gene, CDR1 is MDHEN and CDR2 is SYDVKM. With 2 bases removed from V and 2 bases from J, the gap between germline ends came to 15 bases.

This clonotype was observed at least ten times. The chain recombines TRBV9 with TRBJ2-7; a possible D gene is TRBD2 (6 bases). V gave up 4 bases and J gave up 9 bases, with 17 bases separating them. CDR3 length: 13 residues. The germline CDR1 and CDR2 sequences are SGDLS and YYNGEE. The CDR3: CASSPGGGGVQYF. The CDR3 DNA follows: TGTGCCAGCAGCCCCGGCGGAGGAGGGGTGCAGTACTTC. The whole variable domain, filled in from reference TRBV9 and TRBJ2-7, reads DSGVTQTPKHLITATGQRVTLRCSPRSGDLSVYWYQQSLDQGLQFLIQYYNGEERAKGNILERFSAQQFPDLHSELNLSSLELGDSALYFCASSPGGGGVQYFGPGTRLTVT.

This clonotype was seen a handful of times. V is TRBV11-2 and J is TRBJ2-7; 8 bases align to TRBD1. CDR1 is SGHAT, CDR2 FQNNGV, per germline. With 5 bases clipped from V and 5 bases from J, the junction kept 11 bases outside the gene matches. The CDR3 runs to 15 residues. CDR3: CASSTSGGSYDEQYF. The CDR3, as DNA: TGTGCCAGCAGCACTTCAGGGGGCAGCTACGACGAGCAGTACTTC.

This clonotype was seen at least ten times. This sequence joins TRBV7-9 and TRBJ2-3, with 9 nucleotides matching TRBD2. Germline CDR1 is SEHNR and CDR2 is FQNEAQ (reference sequence). V lost 5 bases to trimming and J lost 1 base; unmatched junction nucleotides: 10. The CDR3 is 17 amino acids. The CDR3 spells CASSRPRPSGGTDTQYF. The CDR3 nucleotides are TGTGCCAGCAGCCGCCCGAGGCCTAGCGGGGGCACAGATACGCAGTATTTT.

On this clonotype: This may be a read error: a much more frequent sequence differs by one nucleotide. The chain is built from TRBV5-3 and TRBJ2-7; maybe TRBD2 (6 bases). TRBV5-3 carries the ORF label, with uncertain function. CDR3 size: 14 residues. The CDR3 DNA follows: TGTGCCAGCAGCTTGGATGTTAGCGGCCACGAGCAGTACTTC. Encoded protein: CASSLDVSGHEQYF.

This clonotype was recorded many times. V and J are TRBV4-3 and TRBJ2-1; 13 bases match TRBD2. The V segment lost 2 bases and the J segment 4 bases; nucleotides outside the gene matches: 5. The germline CDR1 and CDR2 sequences are LGHNA and YSLEER. The CDR3 totals 17 residues. CDR3 DNA: TGCGCCAGCAGCCAATCCTGGACTAGCGGGAGTTACAATGAGCAGTTCTTC. Its translation is CASSQSWTSGSYNEQFF.

This clonotype was detected many times. The V gene is TRBV6-1, the J gene TRBJ1-1, with a tentative D call TRBD1 (5 bases). V was cut by 8 bases and J by 3 bases, with 7 bases left in between. Germline assignment: CDR1 MNHNS and CDR2 SASEGT. This CDR3 spans 11 amino acids. The CDR3 region has the DNA TGTGCCAGCGGGGGATACACTGAAGCTTTCTTT. The encoded protein is CASGGYTEAFF.

This clonotype showed up many times. V and J are TRBV29-1 and TRBJ2-3; no definite D call. The V gene's germline CDR1 is SQVTM and CDR2 ANQGSEA. The germline V and J ends were trimmed by 3 bases and 4 bases, with 8 bases remaining between them. This CDR3 is built from 12 residues. The CDR3 sequence is CSVDDLSDTQYF. CDR3 sequence (DNA): TGCAGCGTTGATGACCTTTCAGATACGCAGTATTTT.

This clonotype has a count of ten or more. This chain links TRBV6-6 with TRBJ2-7, with 7 bases that match TRBD1. The CDR3 is 14 residues long. The germline CDR1 and CDR2 sequences are MNHNY and SVGAGI (reference sequence). V lost 5 bases and J lost 0; bases outside the gene matches: 4. For the CDR3, the DNA is TGTGCCAGCAGTAGGGACAGTTCCTCCTACGAGCAGTACTTC. Its translation: CASSRDSSSYEQYF.

This clonotype was seen at least ten times. V is TRBV6-6 and J is TRBJ2-4; either TRBD1 or TRBD2 may fit D (5 bases each). Per the germline V gene, CDR1 is MNHNY and CDR2 is SVGAGI (reference sequence). V was clipped by 5 bases and J by 0 bases, with 14 bases between them. The CDR3 totals 16 residues. The CDR3 DNA sequence: TGTGCCAGCAGTACATCGGGGCAGACAGCCAAAAACATTCAGTACTTC. It yields the protein CASSTSGQTAKNIQYF.

This clonotype was observed many times. The rearrangement links TRBV29-1 to TRBJ2-5, with D unclear. The CDR3 runs to 17 residues. Trimming left V 4 bases short and J 5 bases short, with 26 bases between. The germline CDR1 and CDR2 sequences are SQVTM and ANQGSEA. CDR3 nucleotides: TGCAGCGTTGCCCCGGTGGAAGGAGCTCAATATTTTGAGACCCAGTACTTC. It encodes CSVAPVEGAQYFETQYF. Variable domain in full (rest from reference TRBV29-1 and TRBJ2-5): SAVISQKPSRDICQRGTSLTIQCQVDSQVTMMFWYRQQPGQSLTLIATANQGSEATYESGFVIDKFPISRPNLTFSTLTVSNMSPEDSSIYLCSVAPVEGAQYFETQYFGPGTRLLVL.

The chain has TRBV12-3 or TRBV12-4 and TRBJ2-3, with D unresolved. Trimming pared 9 bases from V and 4 bases from J, leaving 5 bases between. CDR3 size: 10 residues. The CDR3 here is CASRADTQYF. CDR3 coding DNA: TGTGCCAGTAGGGCAGATACGCAGTATTTT.

This clonotype was detected a few times. The rearrangement joins TRBV2 to TRBJ1-1; TRBD1 might be the D (5 bases). V was clipped by 7 bases and J by 6 bases, with 30 bases between them. This CDR3 is 18 amino acids long. Germline loops: CDR1 SNHLY, CDR2 FYNNEI. The CDR3 is CASIEFPRAIKIPSEAFF. CDR3 sequence (DNA): TGTGCCAGCATAGAATTTCCCAGGGCGATTAAAATTCCCTCTGAAGCTTTCTTT.

This clonotype was observed a few times. The chain joins TRBV5-6 to TRBJ1-3; D gene ambiguous. The CDR3 contains 14 residues. CDR1 SGHDT and CDR2 YYEEEE come from the germline V gene. V shed 1 base and J shed 3 bases, with 8 bases lying between them. The CDR3 nucleotides are TGTGCCAGCAGCTTGCTTGGGATTGGAAACACCATATATTTT. This encodes CASSLLGIGNTIYF.

As to this clonotype: At one end, the junction sequence differs from germline, possibly due to a read error. V gene TRBV27 combines with J gene TRBJ2-6; perhaps TRBD1 as D (5 bases). CDR1 and CDR2 (germline): MNHEY, SMNVEV (reference sequence). The CDR3 consists of 16 residues. CDR3 in amino acids: CASTAGFSSGANVPTF. As DNA, the CDR3 is TGTGCCAGCACCGCCGGCTTTTCCTCTGGGGCCAACGTCCCGACTTTC.

As for this clonotype: At one end, the junction sequence differs from germline, possibly due to a read error. The chain is built from TRBV30 and TRBJ2-1; 8 nucleotides line up with TRBD2. There are 15 residues in the CDR3. Germline V lookup: CDR1 GTSNPN, CDR2 SVGIG (reference sequence). CDR3 loop: CGWSVVAGSYNEQFF. The CDR3 DNA sequence: TGTGGCTGGAGTGTAGTAGCGGGATCCTACAATGAGCAGTTCTTC.

At least ten counts were recorded for this clonotype. The chain joins TRBV6-2 or TRBV6-3 to TRBJ1-1, with 7 positions matching TRBD1. CDR3 length: 14 residues. The germline V gene has CDR1 MNHEY and CDR2 SVGEGT. The ends lost 0 bases at V and 4 bases at J; junction bases unmatched: 2. The CDR3: CASSYSDRATEAFF. The CDR3 region has the DNA TGTGCCAGCAGTTACTCCGACAGGGCCACTGAAGCTTTCTTT.

With regard to this clonotype: A much larger clone sits a single nucleotide away, making a read error possible. The V and J genes are TRBV7-9 and TRBJ1-1; D not resolved. The germline V gene encodes CDR1 SEHNR and CDR2 FQNEAQ (reference sequence). The CDR3 consists of 13 residues. CDR3 region: CASSPVFYTEALF. The DNA for the CDR3 is TGTGCCAGCAGCCCCGTATTCTACACTGAAGCTCTCTTT. Drawing the rest from reference TRBV7-9 and TRBJ1-1, the complete variable domain is DTGVSQNPRHKITKRGQNVTFRCDPISEHNRLYWYRQTLGQGPEFLTYFQNEAQLEKSRLLSDRFSAERPKGSFSTLEIQRTEQGDSAMYLCASSPVFYTEALFGQGTRLTVV.

The V and J genes are TRBV4-3 and TRBJ1-5; D is unresolved. Germline CDR1 LGHNA, CDR2 YSLEER. This CDR3 is built from 15 residues. V lost 0 bases to trimming and J lost 0 bases, with 6 bases between them. In DNA, the CDR3 is TGCGCCAGCAGCCAAGATTCGCGTAGCAATCAGCCCCAGCATTTT. Its protein product is CASSQDSRSNQPQHF.

This clonotype came up many times. The CDR3 nucleotides are TGCGCCAGCAGCTGGGGGGAAAATGAGCAGTTCTTC. Its translation is CASSWGENEQFF. The V and J genes are TRBV5-1 and TRBJ2-1; D possibly corresponds to TRBD2 (6 bases). The CDR3 sequence is 12 residues long. Per germline, CDR1 SGHRS and CDR2 YFSETQ. V dropped 3 bases and J dropped 7 bases, with 8 bases sitting between them. The full variable domain, with the rest looked up from reference TRBV5-1 and TRBJ2-1, is KAGVTQTPRYLIKTRGQQVTLSCSPISGHRSVSWYQQTPGQGLQFLFEYFSETQRNKGNFPGRFSGRQFSNSRSEMNVSTLELGDSALYLCASSWGENEQFFGPGTRLTVL.

This clonotype was seen a handful of times. The chain carries TRBV13 and TRBJ1-3; tentatively, D is TRBD1 (6 bases). Germline V gene data show CDR1 as PRHDT and CDR2 as FYEKMQ (reference sequence). The length of the CDR3 is 16 residues. Trimming pared 3 bases from V and 0 bases from J, leaving 12 bases between. The CDR3 is CASSFNRASSGNTIYF. Written as DNA, the CDR3 is TGTGCCAGCAGCTTTAACAGGGCGAGCTCTGGAAACACCATATATTTT.

As for this clonotype: A much more abundant neighbour one base away suggests this may be a read error. V is TRBV30 and J is TRBJ1-1; D is undetermined. Trimming left V 1 base short and J 4 bases short, with 10 bases between. CDR3 length: 13 amino acids. The V gene's germline CDR1 is GTSNPN and CDR2 SVGIG (reference sequence). The CDR3 DNA reads as TGTGCCTGGAGTGCGCAAGGGAGCACTGAAGCTTTCTTT. As protein: CAWSAQGSTEAFF.

In the case of this clonotype: One junction end disagrees with the germline gene, perhaps due to a read error. V usage is TRBV27 and J usage is TRBJ1-1; no clear D. The CDR3 is 13 residues long. Germline CDR1 reads MNHEY; CDR2 reads SMNVEV (reference sequence). CDR3: CASSYKENTEALF. CDR3 bases: TGTGCCAGCAGTTACAAGGAGAACACTGAAGCTCTCTTT.

This clonotype came up once. It may be a read error: a sequence one base away is much more abundant. The chain is built from TRBV19 and TRBJ1-2; TRBD1 might be the D (5 bases). Germline values: CDR1 LNHDA, CDR2 SQIVND (reference sequence). The CDR3 totals 15 residues. The CDR3: CACSPQGVGNYGYTF. CDR3 DNA sequence: TGTGCCTGTAGTCCCCAGGGTGTAGGTAACTATGGCTACACCTTC.

Regarding this clonotype: The junction departs from the called germline gene at one end, perhaps through a read error. CDR3 nucleotide sequence: TGTGCCTGCAGCTTAGCGTTTGCGGCCCCCGAAGCGATCAATCAGCCCCAGCATTTT. Amino acid sequence: CACSLAFAAPEAINQPQHF. The rearrangement uses TRBV7-9 and TRBJ1-5; D remains unclear. The CDR3 covers 19 residues. Germline-derived CDR1 and CDR2 are SEHNR and FQNEAQ (reference sequence).

The chain recombines TRBV6-2 or TRBV6-3 with TRBJ2-3; D remains unclear. The CDR3 loop spans 18 amino acids. CDR1 and CDR2 from the germline V gene are MNHEY and SVGEGT. Trimming pared 0 bases from V and 4 bases from J, leaving 20 bases between. This chain's CDR3 is CASSYSPLQSAPPDTQYF. The CDR3 DNA reads TGTGCCAGCAGTTACTCCCCTCTTCAATCCGCCCCCCCAGATACGCAGTATTTT.

With respect to this clonotype: It may be a read error: a sequence one base away is much more abundant. The CDR3 carries no conserved terminal phenylalanine or tryptophan, so it likely arises from a read error. The V gene is TRBV7-6, the J gene TRBJ2-5, with no clear D. Germline V gene sequence: CDR1 SGHVS, CDR2 FNYEAQ. V was cut by 1 base and J by 7 bases, with 4 bases left in between. The CDR3 is 11 residues long. DNA for the CDR3: TGTGCCAGCAGCTTAGGGCCGACCCAGTACCTC. As protein: CASSLGPTQYL.

This clonotype was counted ten times or more. The chain joins TRBV12-3 or TRBV12-4 to TRBJ2-7, with 7 nucleotides matching TRBD2. This CDR3 has 15 amino acids. Trimming at V came to 6 bases and at J to 4 bases, leaving 12 bases not matched to a gene. DNA for the CDR3: TGTGCCAGCAGCTCGGTAGCGGGTAAAAGTTACGAGCAGTACTTC. Translation gives CASSSVAGKSYEQYF.

This clonotype showed up just a few times. A much larger clone lies a single base off, so this may be a read error. V is TRBV7-6 and J is TRBJ2-2; D unclear. The CDR3 totals 11 residues. Germline V gene lookup returns CDR1 SGHVS and CDR2 FNYEAQ. Trimming took off 8 bases at V and 5 bases at J, with 6 bases between the two ends. The CDR3 sequence: CASCFTGELFF. The CDR3 DNA sequence: TGTGCCAGCTGTTTTACCGGGGAGCTGTTTTTT.

This clonotype has a count of ten or more. The chain joins TRBV9 to TRBJ2-3; D not resolved. Germline V gives CDR1 SGDLS, CDR2 YYNGEE. The CDR3 loop spans 14 amino acids. V dropped 0 bases and J dropped 6 bases, with 11 bases sitting between them. The CDR3 sequence is CASSVDGNLDTQYF. The CDR3 DNA sequence: TGTGCCAGCAGCGTAGATGGGAATCTGGATACGCAGTATTTT. Supplemented by reference TRBV9 and TRBJ2-3, the full variable domain reads DSGVTQTPKHLITATGQRVTLRCSPRSGDLSVYWYQQSLDQGLQFLIQYYNGEERAKGNILERFSAQQFPDLHSELNLSSLELGDSALYFCASSVDGNLDTQYFGPGTRLTVL.